The clone carrying this TCR beta chain has only a few counts. This record belongs to a study of patients and donors after allogeneic stem cell transplantation. The CDR3 is 14 amino acids. Germline lookup yields CDR1 MNHEY and CDR2 SVGAGI. Deletions cut 2 bases from V and 8 bases from J, with 15 bases between. TCRdb reanalysed the RT-PCR reads using MiXCR and keeps one entry per CDR3 protein. The repertoire holds about 160,000 distinct CDR3 sequences, with about 24% as singletons. The chain uses TRBV6-5 and TRBJ1-2; D possibly corresponds to TRBD1 (6 bases). The source material was blood, either unsorted or a sorted T cell fraction (not recorded which). This receptor was taken from a human donor who was either an allogeneic HSCT recipient or a stem cell or donor lymphocyte infusion donor (not recorded which). It is not recorded whose cells these are; they may come from a transplant donor. The CDR3 nucleotides are TGTGCCAGCAGTTACGGGGGCCCAGGGGTCGGCTACACCTTC. It is translated as CASSYGGPGVGYTF.